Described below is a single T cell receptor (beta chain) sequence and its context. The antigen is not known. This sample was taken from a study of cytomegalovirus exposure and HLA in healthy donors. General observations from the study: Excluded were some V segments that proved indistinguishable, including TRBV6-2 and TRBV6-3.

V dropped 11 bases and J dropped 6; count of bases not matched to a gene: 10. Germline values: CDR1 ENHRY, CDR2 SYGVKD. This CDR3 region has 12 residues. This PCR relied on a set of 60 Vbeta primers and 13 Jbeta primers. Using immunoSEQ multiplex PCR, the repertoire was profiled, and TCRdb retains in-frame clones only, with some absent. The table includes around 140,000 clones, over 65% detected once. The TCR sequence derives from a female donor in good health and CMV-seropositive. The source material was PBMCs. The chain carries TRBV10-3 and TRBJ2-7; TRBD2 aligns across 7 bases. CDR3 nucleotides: TGTGCCGGGGGGGGGTCCCTAGTCGAGCAGTACTTC. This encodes CAGGGSLVEQYF.